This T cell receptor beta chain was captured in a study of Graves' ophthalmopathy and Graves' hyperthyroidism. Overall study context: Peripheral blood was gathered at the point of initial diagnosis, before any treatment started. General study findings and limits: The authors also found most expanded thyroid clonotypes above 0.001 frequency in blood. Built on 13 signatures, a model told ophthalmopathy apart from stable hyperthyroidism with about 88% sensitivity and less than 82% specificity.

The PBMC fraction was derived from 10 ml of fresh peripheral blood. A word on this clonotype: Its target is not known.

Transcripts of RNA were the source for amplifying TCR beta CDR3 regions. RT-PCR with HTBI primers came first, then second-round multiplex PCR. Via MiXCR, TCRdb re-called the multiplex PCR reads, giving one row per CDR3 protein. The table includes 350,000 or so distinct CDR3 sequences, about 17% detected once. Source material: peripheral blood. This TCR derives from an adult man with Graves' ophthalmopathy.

The CDR3 DNA reads TGCGCCAGCGCTTCGGCCCCACGGGAGACCCAGTACTTC. Residues: CASASAPRETQYF. The chain recombines TRBV10-2 with TRBJ2-5, with no clear D. CDR3 size: 13 residues. Trimming stripped 8 bases from V and 5 bases from J, with 15 bases between. The germline CDR1 and CDR2 sequences are WSHSY and SAAADI.